These T cell receptor beta chains were read from a single sample in a study of graft-versus-host responses after intestinal transplantation. Repertoires were generated with immunoSEQ multiplex PCR, while TCRdb's copy carries only in-frame clones and drops some. The data contain 50,000 or so clones, 85% to 95% of them singletons. The sample consisted of PBMCs, taken about 120 weeks after a first intestinal transplant, on the day of a second. These receptors originate from a human patient who received an intestinal transplant, so some T cells may come from the graft donor. CDR3s leave out the opening cysteine and the closing phenylalanine or tryptophan. Fields, in order: J gene, V gene, CDR3 protein.

J gene: TRBJ2-1; V gene: TRBV11-3; CDR3 protein: ASSSGLAEYNEQF
J gene: TRBJ1-2; V gene: TRBV28; CDR3 protein: ASSSVLSGYT
J gene: TRBJ1-5; V gene: TRBV6-1; CDR3 protein: ASSERVRQPQH
J gene: TRBJ2-1; V gene: TRBV7-9; CDR3 protein: ASSPRTSGEYNEQF
J gene: TRBJ2-5; V gene: TRBV2; CDR3 protein: ASSGGGLDVETQY
J gene: TRBJ2-3; V gene: TRBV2; CDR3 protein: ASSTGDWTTDTQY
J gene: TRBJ1-1; V gene: TRBV6-5; CDR3 protein: ASSFRDRGIEAF
J gene: TRBJ2-3; V gene: TRBV10-3; CDR3 protein: AISVSSGRPTDTQY
J gene: TRBJ1-6; V gene: TRBV28; CDR3 protein: ASSLPQHSYNSPLH
J gene: TRBJ1-2; V gene: TRBV7-9; CDR3 protein: ASSSRAYGYT
J gene: TRBJ1-5; V gene: TRBV5-1; CDR3 protein: ASSPQGYSNQPQH
J gene: TRBJ2-2; V gene: TRBV29-1; CDR3 protein: SVEQDTGELF
J gene: TRBJ2-4; V gene: TRBV4-1; CDR3 protein: ASSQPWVGGVSDIQY
J gene: TRBJ2-3; V gene: TRBV5-1; CDR3 protein: ASSRWASRATSTDTQY
J gene: TRBJ1-1; V gene: TRBV30; CDR3 protein: AWDRNTEAF
J gene: TRBJ2-7; V gene: TRBV27; CDR3 protein: ASSLSGDTYEQY
J gene: TRBJ2-5; V gene: TRBV9; CDR3 protein: ASSVAGRRQETQY
J gene: TRBJ2-7; V gene: TRBV28; CDR3 protein: ASMGYRGSY
J gene: TRBJ1-5; V gene: TRBV6-4; CDR3 protein: ASSDPPTWFVNQPQH
J gene: TRBJ2-5; V gene: TRBV5-1; CDR3 protein: ASSLAGETQY
J gene: TRBJ2-5; V gene: TRBV7-3; CDR3 protein: ASTLANRGPSRAETQY
J gene: TRBJ2-1; V gene: TRBV7-3; CDR3 protein: ASSLPSGTSGSPDEQF